This T cell receptor (beta chain) derives from a study of read filtering for tumor transcriptome and immune sequencing. This CDR3 region has 11 residues. CDR1 and CDR2 from the germline V gene are GTSNPN and SVGIG (reference sequence). With V trimmed by 3 bases and J by 5 bases, 0 bases remained unmatched. From 300 to 400 ng of RNA, a library with molecular barcoded alpha/delta and beta/gamma adaptors was made. TCRdb recomputed calls from the reads with MiXCR, one row per CDR3 protein. The sample holds around 9,000 distinct CDR3 sequences, 16% seen once. This clonotype appeared many times. This clonotype was sampled from a donor aged 40 or over with multiple myeloma. This chain joins TRBV30 and TRBJ2-5; TRBD2 matches 7 bases. Sequenced material: a population of CD138-negative cells sorted from bone marrow. CDR3 region: CAWRLAETQYF. The CDR3 bases are TGTGCCTGGAGACTAGCGGAGACCCAGTACTTC.